Listed below are T cell receptor beta chains from one sample, sequenced in a study of vaccination effects on CD4 cells after COVID-19. Their target antigens are unknown. Sequenced by immunoSEQ multiplex PCR; TCRdb stores in-frame clones only, minus some. The data contain about 19,000 clones, approximately 81% of them singletons. This specimen was CD4+ T cells from PBMCs cultured with SARS-CoV-2 spike peptides, taken before COVID-19 vaccination. Source of these receptors: a human donor who had a prior SARS-CoV-2 infection. Both conserved end residues are part of each CDR3. A D gene is named only where the DNA matches it firmly. Expanded clones are given a class, and other clones once, few, many or no size at all.

d_call,v_call,j_call,clone_size,cdr3_nt,cdr3_aa
.,TRBV7-8,TRBJ2-1,.,TGTGCCAGCAGCTCAAGATTGGGGCTTGAGCAGTTCTTC,CASSSRLGLEQFF
.,TRBV7-2,TRBJ2-7,once,TGTGCCAGCAGCGCCACCTCCTACGAGCAGTACTTC,CASSATSYEQYF
.,TRBV19,TRBJ2-7,.,TGTGCCAGTAGCCGATCCTATGGGAAGTCCTACGAGCAGTACTTC,CASSRSYGKSYEQYF
.,TRBV6-5,TRBJ2-2,.,TGTGCCAGCAGCAACTCGGGGACCGGGGAGCTGTTTTTT,CASSNSGTGELFF
TRBD2,TRBV5-1,TRBJ2-7,.,TGCGCCAGCACCCTGGCGGGCGGGAGGGTCCACGAGCAGTACTTC,CASTLAGGRVHEQYF
.,TRBV2,TRBJ1-4,.,TGTGCCAGCCGCCGGTCGGCGGCGGCCGATAATGAAAAACTGTTTTTT,CASRRSAAADNEKLFF
.,TRBV19,TRBJ1-1,few,TGTGCCAGTAGTATAGTGGCGACCGGGAACACTGAAGCTTTCTTT,CASSIVATGNTEAFF
TRBD2,TRBV9,TRBJ2-3,once,TGTGCCAGCAGCGTAGCCAGCGGGAGGGAAACAGATACGCAGTATTTT,CASSVASGRETDTQYF
.,TRBV5-6,TRBJ2-7,few,TGTGCCAGCAGCTACCAGGCAGGCGAGCAGTACTTC,CASSYQAGEQYF
.,TRBV6-6,TRBJ1-4,once,TGTGCCAGCAGTTACGAGGGGCCTGAAAAACTGTTTTTT,CASSYEGPEKLFF
.,TRBV6-2/TRBV6-3,TRBJ2-2,.,TGTGCCAGCAGTTATGGGTTTGCCACCGGGGAGCTGTTTTTT,CASSYGFATGELFF
.,TRBV6-5,TRBJ1-3,.,TGTGCCAGCAGTTACCGGGGGGCATTGGGAAACACCATATATTTT,CASSYRGALGNTIYF
.,TRBV9,TRBJ2-3,.,TGTGCCAGCAGCGAGATATCTAGCACAGATACGCAGTATTTT,CASSEISSTDTQYF
TRBD1,TRBV9,TRBJ1-1,few,TGTGCCAGCAGCCCCCGACAGGGGGGGATCGCTGAAGCTTTCTTT,CASSPRQGGIAEAFF
.,TRBV7-8,TRBJ1-1,.,TGTGCCAGCAGCTTAGGTCGTGGGGCTGAAGCTTTCTTT,CASSLGRGAEAFF
.,TRBV18,TRBJ1-1,.,TGTGCCAGCTCACCTCAGACAGGGAACACTGAAGCTTTCTTT,CASSPQTGNTEAFF
.,TRBV5-1,TRBJ1-6,few,TGCGCCAGCAGCTTGGCAGGGAGCTCCTATAATTCACCCCTCCACTTT,CASSLAGSSYNSPLHF
.,TRBV5-4,TRBJ2-1,once,TGTGCCAGCAGTAGAGGGTTCTCCTACAATGAGCAGTTCTTC,CASSRGFSYNEQFF
TRBD2,TRBV5-4,TRBJ2-5,.,TGTGCCAGCAGCTTTGGCGGGGGGGCAGGGGAGACCCAGTACTTC,CASSFGGGAGETQYF
.,TRBV5-4,TRBJ2-7,few,TGTGCCAGCAGCTTATTCGGGTATTCCTACGAGCAGTACTTC,CASSLFGYSYEQYF
.,TRBV6-6,TRBJ2-3,.,TGTGCCAGCAGTCTAACGCAGGGGCCTACCACAGATACGCAGTATTTT,CASSLTQGPTTDTQYF
TRBD2,TRBV2,TRBJ2-7,.,TGTGCCAGCAGCATGACTAGCGTCGCCTACGAGCAGTACTTC,CASSMTSVAYEQYF